This T cell receptor (beta chain) emerged from a study of shared clonotypes between healthy human individuals. Subsets obtained from CD4+ cells comprised CD45RA+ naive and CD45RA-negative memory cells. Turning to this clone: Its antigen remains unknown. The sample carries other DNA sequences with the same CDR3.

Germline V gene lookup returns CDR1 KGHSH and CDR2 LQKENI. This CDR3 spans 15 amino acids. Deletions cut 3 bases from V and 0 bases from J, with 11 bases between. Broader study findings: Relative to clonotypes present in all four donors, those not shared had lower generation probabilities.

In the original analysis: Filtering differed, since immunoSEQ gave only junction sequences and no quality scores. Clones were read by immunoSEQ multiplex PCR, and TCRdb kept only the in-frame ones, dropping some. V and J calls plus clone size are reproduced from that table; the DNA served to infer D and trimming. The sample consists of 2 million to 2.5 million clones, just over 90% of them appearing once. The chain carries TRBV18 and TRBJ1-1; the D gene is possibly TRBD1 (5 bases). The TCR was taken from a young man in good health. Some clones in this sample may be carry-over from other donors' samples. The sample comprised naive CD4+ T cells from PBMCs. Regarding subset: CD45RA+ positively selected. The chain's CDR3 is CASSPVWGMNTEAFF. DNA of the CDR3: TGTGCCAGCTCACCTGTATGGGGGATGAACACTGAAGCTTTCTTT.